These 7 T cell receptor beta chains came from one sample sequenced in a study of breast tumors, draining lymph nodes, adjacent tissues. TCRdb used MiXCR to reprocess the multiplex PCR reads, holding one entry per CDR3 protein. The repertoire includes some 85,000 distinct CDR3 sequences, around 29% of them detected once, and more than 8% sits in the top ten. Axillary draining lymph nodes of breast cancer patients supplied the node samples. The sample comprised axillary lymph node tissue. These receptors were obtained from a female donor with breast cancer. Some clones in this sample may be carry-over from other donors' samples.

In regard to this clonotype: At one end the junction does not follow the germline gene, possibly because of a read error. The chain joins TRBV20-1 to TRBJ2-1; no firm D call. Germline-derived CDR1 and CDR2 are DFQATT and SNEGSKA (reference sequence). The CDR3 is made up of 11 amino acids. CDR3 coding DNA: TGCAGTGTCGCTAGTTGGGATGGGCAGTCCTTC. It encodes CSVASWDGQSF.

This clonotype was observed at least ten times. The chain links TRBV27 to TRBJ2-3, with D unclear. Germline V gene lookup returns CDR1 MNHEY and CDR2 SMNVEV (reference sequence). The CDR3 is 13 amino acids. V was cut by 5 bases and J by 4 bases, with 10 bases left in between. CDR3 DNA sequence: TGTGCCAGCAGTGCCCTTAATCCAGATACGCAGTATTTT. Residues: CASSALNPDTQYF.

Comments on this clonotype: An end of the junction does not agree with germline; a read error may underlie this. This sequence joins TRBV7-2 and TRBJ2-1, with D possibly being TRBD1 (5 bases). This CDR3 has 13 amino acids. Per germline, CDR1 SGHTA and CDR2 FQGNSA. The CDR3 DNA reads TGTGCCAGCAGTAGCACCAGGGAAGGTAAGCAGCTCTTC. Translation gives CASSSTREGKQLF.

This clonotype has ten or more counts. This chain connects TRBV7-2 to TRBJ2-2, with 12 nucleotides matching TRBD2. The CDR3 extends over 17 amino acids. After removal of 3 bases from V and 7 bases from J, the junction contained 9 bases not matched to a gene. The germline V gene has CDR1 SGHTA and CDR2 FQGNSA. Here the CDR3 reads CASSLKFGLAGIGELFF. The CDR3, as DNA: TGTGCCAGCAGCTTGAAGTTCGGACTAGCGGGAATCGGGGAGCTGTTTTTT. The entire variable domain, with the rest obtained from reference TRBV7-2 and TRBJ2-2, is as follows: GAGVSQSPSNKVTEKGKDVELRCDPISGHTALYWYRQSLGQGLEFLIYFQGNSAPDKSGLPSDRFSAERTGGSVSTLTIQRTQQEDSAVYLCASSLKFGLAGIGELFFGEGSRLTVL.

This clonotype was seen a few times. This chain joins TRBV6-6 and TRBJ2-7; D is unclear. Germline CDR1 is MNHNY and CDR2 is SVGAGI (reference sequence). V was pared by 5 bases and J by 1 base, with 9 bases between. The CDR3 covers 13 residues. The CDR3 spells CASSRMGSYEQYF. The CDR3 nucleotides read TGTGCCAGCAGTCGTATGGGGTCCTACGAGCAGTACTTC.

The table lists this clonotype with many counts. The V gene is TRBV20-1, the J gene TRBJ1-4, with 7 bases that match TRBD1. V lost 1 base and J lost 5; bases outside the gene matches: 1. Germline assignment: CDR1 DFQATT and CDR2 SNEGSKA (reference sequence). CDR3 length: 13 amino acids. The CDR3 coding sequence is TGCAGTGCTAGAGTGACAGGGAATGAAAAACTGTTTTTT. Protein: CSARVTGNEKLFF.

This clonotype was seen many times. The V and J genes are TRBV30 and TRBJ1-5; the D gene is possibly TRBD1 (5 bases). The V gene lost 0 bases and the J gene lost 3 bases, with 6 bases spanning the gap. The CDR3 is 13 amino acids. Germline CDR1 and CDR2: GTSNPN and SVGIG (reference sequence). CDR3 in amino acids: CAWSVGPNQPQHF. The CDR3, as DNA: TGTGCCTGGAGTGTGGGGCCCAATCAGCCCCAGCATTTT.